The entry that follows covers one TCR beta chain sequence. Its specificity is unknown. One entry per CDR3 protein results from TCRdb running MiXCR on the RACE reads. The sample lists 75,000 to 100,000 distinct CDR3 sequences, over 9.5% occurring once. The data belong to a study of human T cells and chemical hapten exposure. Study results and limitations: TCRs exceeding 1 in 1000 frequency stayed unchanged with DPC sensitization.

Time point denoted: patch test 1, 2 weeks after DPC sensitization. Treatment denoted: therapeutic diphenylcyclopropenone sensitization with weekly scalp DPC. The specimen was whole blood, collected in connection with sensitization to the hapten diphenylcyclopropenone (DPC). The receptor's source is a man in his forties or fifties with alopecia areata. Some clones in this sample may be carry-over from other donors' samples.

CDR3 DNA: TGTGCCAGCAGTTTATCCCAGAGCGGGAGGCAATACGAGCAGTACTTC. Its protein is CASSLSQSGRQYEQYF. This rearrangement joins TRBV28 to TRBJ2-7; 9 nucleotides agree with TRBD2. The V gene end was trimmed by 1 base and the J gene end by 4 bases; junction bases not matched to a gene: 8. CDR1 MDHEN and CDR2 SYDVKM come from the germline V gene. There are 16 residues in the CDR3. The variable domain in full, completed from reference TRBV28 and TRBJ2-7, reads DVKVTQSSRYLVKRTGEKVFLECVQDMDHENMFWYRQDPGLGLRLIYFSYDVKMKEKGDIPEGYSVSREKKERFSLILESASTNQTSMYLCASSLSQSGRQYEQYFGPGTRLTVT.